Listed below are T cell receptor beta chains from one sample, sequenced in a study of shared clonotypes between healthy human individuals. The repertoire was sequenced with immunoSEQ multiplex PCR; TCRdb's copy has only in-frame clones and lacks some. The sample consists of over a million clones, around 95% of them appearing once. The sample was naive CD4+ T cells sorted from blood. These receptors were taken from a young man in good health. Both conserved end residues are part of each CDR3. The D gene is left open where the match is weak. Size is omitted from some rows. Given values are once, few, many or a class for expanded clones.

V	D	size	J	CDR3	DNA
TRBV2	TRBD2	.	TRBJ2-1	CASNTLAGGWVEQFF	TGTGCCAGCAATACTCTAGCGGGAGGCTGGGTTGAGCAGTTCTTC
TRBV10-3	.	.	TRBJ2-5	CAISDQGAETQYF	TGTGCCATCAGTGACCAGGGCGCCGAGACCCAGTACTTC
TRBV18	.	.	TRBJ1-1	CASSRTLGANTEAFF	TGTGCCAGCTCACGAACTTTGGGGGCGAACACTGAAGCTTTCTTT
TRBV5-1	.	.	TRBJ2-2	CASSSLGAGDTGELFF	TGCGCCAGCAGCTCCTTAGGGGCTGGCGACACCGGGGAGCTGTTTTTT
TRBV11-3	.	.	TRBJ2-5	CASSDRQDRGETQYF	TGTGCCAGCAGCGATAGACAGGACCGAGGGGAGACCCAGTACTTC
TRBV5-4	.	.	TRBJ2-2	CASSLPLGGTGELFF	TGTGCCAGCAGCTTGCCCCTAGGTGGGACCGGGGAGCTGTTTTTT
TRBV4-1	TRBD1	.	TRBJ2-5	CASSQVGQGRKETQYF	TGCGCCAGCAGCCAGGTGGGACAGGGGCGGAAGGAGACCCAGTACTTC
TRBV2	TRBD1	.	TRBJ1-1	CASATGGVMTEAFF	TGTGCCAGCGCGACAGGGGGCGTGATGACTGAAGCTTTCTTT
TRBV19	.	.	TRBJ2-5	CASRSIPGRAYF	TGTGCCAGTAGGTCCATACCGGGACGGGCGTACTTC
TRBV9	.	once	TRBJ2-3	CASSFGVIGTDTQYF	TGTGCCAGCAGCTTTGGGGTGATTGGAACAGATACGCAGTATTTT
TRBV2	TRBD1	.	TRBJ1-1	CASSETGAVETEAFF	TGTGCCAGCAGTGAAACAGGGGCCGTGGAGACTGAAGCTTTCTTT
TRBV15	.	.	TRBJ2-1	CATSRALAYNEQFF	TGTGCCACCAGCAGAGCGCTAGCCTACAATGAGCAGTTCTTC
TRBV9	.	.	TRBJ1-3	CASSPTRGRNTIYF	TGTGCCAGCAGCCCGACGAGGGGCCGAAACACCATATATTTT
TRBV7-9	.	.	TRBJ1-3	CASSFGQGGNTIYF	TGTGCCAGCAGCTTTGGGCAGGGTGGAAACACCATATATTTT
TRBV9	TRBD2	.	TRBJ2-1	CASSAQRGGLAGVNEQFF	TGTGCCAGCAGCGCCCAGAGGGGGGGACTAGCGGGAGTCAATGAGCAGTTCTTC
TRBV10-3	TRBD2	.	TRBJ2-7	CAISVGGRGGVREQYF	TGTGCCATCAGTGTGGGAGGTCGGGGAGGGGTGAGAGAGCAGTACTTC
TRBV6-1	TRBD2	.	TRBJ2-1	CASSEKWLAGVYEQFF	TGTGCCAGCAGTGAAAAGTGGCTAGCGGGAGTATATGAGCAGTTCTTC
TRBV7-8	.	.	TRBJ1-5	CASSLVWNSNQPQHF	TGTGCCAGCAGCTTAGTCTGGAATAGCAATCAGCCCCAGCATTTT
TRBV9	TRBD2	once	TRBJ2-1	CASSVGGLASYNEQFF	TGTGCCAGCAGCGTAGGAGGACTAGCGTCCTACAATGAGCAGTTCTTC
TRBV5-1	.	.	TRBJ2-7	CASRVGGGYEQYF	TGCGCCAGCAGGGTGGGAGGTGGATACGAGCAGTACTTC
TRBV5-4	TRBD2	once	TRBJ2-2	CASSLGGRAPITGELFF	TGTGCCAGCAGCTTGGGCGGGAGGGCCCCAATCACCGGGGAGCTGTTTTTT
TRBV5-6	.	.	TRBJ2-1	CASSFARVVYNEQFF	TGTGCCAGCAGCTTTGCCAGGGTAGTATACAATGAGCAGTTCTTC
TRBV25-1	.	.	TRBJ1-2	CASSEQGNYGYTF	TGTGCCAGCAGTGAACAGGGGAACTATGGCTACACCTTC
TRBV7-8	.	.	TRBJ1-1	CASSLARSEAFF	TGTGCCAGCAGCTTAGCTCGTAGTGAAGCTTTCTTT
TRBV5-3	.	.	TRBJ1-1	CARSLAYRGLTEAFF	TGTGCCAGAAGCTTGGCATATCGCGGCCTCACTGAAGCTTTCTTT
TRBV5-1	.	.	TRBJ1-4	CASSSDRRKLFF	TGCGCCAGCAGCTCAGATCGGCGAAAACTGTTTTTT
TRBV4-3	TRBD2	.	TRBJ2-2	CASSFPSGIYTGELFF	TGCGCCAGCAGCTTTCCTAGCGGGATCTACACCGGGGAGCTGTTTTTT
TRBV5-4	TRBD1	.	TRBJ2-1	CASSLLTGDNEQFF	TGTGCCAGCAGCCTTCTAACAGGGGACAATGAGCAGTTCTTC
TRBV5-1	.	.	TRBJ1-3	CASSLEGSAGNTIYF	TGCGCCAGCAGCTTGGAAGGATCTGCTGGAAACACCATATATTTT
TRBV18	TRBD1	.	TRBJ1-1	CASSPMEGANTEAFF	TGTGCCAGCTCACCTATGGAGGGGGCGAACACTGAAGCTTTCTTT
TRBV18	.	.	TRBJ1-2	CASSPDGTPGGYTF	TGTGCCAGCTCACCCGATGGGACTCCTGGTGGCTACACCTTC
TRBV25-1	.	once	TRBJ2-7	CASSDLGYEQYF	TGTGCCAGCAGTGATCTGGGCTACGAGCAGTACTTC
TRBV19	.	.	TRBJ2-2	CASSIESGANTGELFF	TGTGCCAGTAGTATAGAATCCGGGGCGAACACCGGGGAGCTGTTTTTT
TRBV7-2	.	.	TRBJ2-2	CASTSGGELFF	TGTGCCAGCACCTCCGGGGGGGAGCTGTTTTTT
TRBV6-1	.	.	TRBJ2-7	CASSEAVRSYEQYF	TGTGCCAGCAGTGAAGCCGTAAGATCCTACGAGCAGTACTTC